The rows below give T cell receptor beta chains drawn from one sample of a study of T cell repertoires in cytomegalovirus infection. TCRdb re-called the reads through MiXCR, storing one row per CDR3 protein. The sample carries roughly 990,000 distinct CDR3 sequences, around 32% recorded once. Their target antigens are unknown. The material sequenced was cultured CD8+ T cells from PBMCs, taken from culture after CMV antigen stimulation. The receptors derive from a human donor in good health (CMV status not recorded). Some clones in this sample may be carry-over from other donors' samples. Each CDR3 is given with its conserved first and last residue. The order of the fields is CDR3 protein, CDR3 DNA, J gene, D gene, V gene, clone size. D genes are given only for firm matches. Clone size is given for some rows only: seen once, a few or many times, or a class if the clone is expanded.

cdr3_aa: CASSLVGGASTGELFF; cdr3_nt: TGTGCCAGCAGCTTAGTGGGGGGGGCCTCGACCGGGGAGCTGTTTTTT; j_call: TRBJ2-2; d_call: -; v_call: TRBV7-2; clone_size: few
cdr3_aa: CATSRDWPGTGINEQFF; cdr3_nt: TGTGCCACCAGCAGAGATTGGCCTGGGACAGGGATCAATGAGCAGTTCTTC; j_call: TRBJ2-1; d_call: TRBD1; v_call: TRBV15; clone_size: few
cdr3_aa: CASSSMWEGNEQFF; cdr3_nt: TGTGCCAGCAGTTCGATGTGGGAAGGCAATGAGCAGTTCTTC; j_call: TRBJ2-1; d_call: -; v_call: TRBV6-5; clone_size: -
cdr3_aa: CASSFLAGVFRETQYF; cdr3_nt: TGTGCCAGCAGCTTTTTGGCGGGGGTGTTTCGGGAGACCCAGTACTTC; j_call: TRBJ2-5; d_call: TRBD2; v_call: TRBV7-6; clone_size: -
cdr3_aa: CASKPRVADSTDTQYF; cdr3_nt: TGTGCCAGCAAACCAAGGGTAGCAGATAGCACAGATACGCAGTATTTT; j_call: TRBJ2-3; d_call: -; v_call: TRBV6-6; clone_size: few
cdr3_aa: CASSVGSQNSPLHF; cdr3_nt: TGTGCCAGCAGTGTAGGGTCCCAGAATTCACCCCTCCACTTT; j_call: TRBJ1-6; d_call: -; v_call: TRBV2; clone_size: -
cdr3_aa: CATTDGSYEQYF; cdr3_nt: TGTGCCACAACTGACGGCTCCTACGAGCAGTACTTC; j_call: TRBJ2-7; d_call: -; v_call: TRBV6-5; clone_size: many
cdr3_aa: CASSPSGQGAGKAFF; cdr3_nt: TGTGCCAGCTCACCATCGGGACAGGGGGCTGGTAAAGCTTTCTTT; j_call: TRBJ1-1; d_call: TRBD1; v_call: TRBV18; clone_size: -
cdr3_aa: CASSARDRVNTEAFF; cdr3_nt: TGTGCCAGCAGCGCCCGGGACAGGGTGAACACTGAAGCTTTCTTT; j_call: TRBJ1-1; d_call: TRBD1; v_call: TRBV7-9; clone_size: many
cdr3_aa: CASSQHANTGELFF; cdr3_nt: TGCGCCAGCAGCCAACATGCGAACACCGGGGAGCTGTTTTTT; j_call: TRBJ2-2; d_call: -; v_call: TRBV4-1; clone_size: -
cdr3_aa: CSARGGGGHYGYTF; cdr3_nt: TGCAGTGCTAGAGGGGGCGGGGGGCACTATGGCTACACCTTC; j_call: TRBJ1-2; d_call: -; v_call: TRBV20-1; clone_size: few
cdr3_aa: CASSLAGRGSTGELFF; cdr3_nt: TGTGCCAGCAGCTTAGCGGGCAGGGGGAGCACCGGGGAGCTGTTTTTT; j_call: TRBJ2-2; d_call: TRBD1; v_call: TRBV7-6; clone_size: -
cdr3_aa: CATSSGEGRTDTQYF; cdr3_nt: TGTGCCACCAGCTCCGGGGAGGGGCGCACAGATACGCAGTATTTT; j_call: TRBJ2-3; d_call: TRBD2; v_call: TRBV24-1; clone_size: -
cdr3_aa: CASSKLGQPQHF; cdr3_nt: TGTGCCAGTAGTAAATTAGGTCAGCCCCAGCATTTT; j_call: TRBJ1-5; d_call: -; v_call: TRBV19; clone_size: few
cdr3_aa: CASSHRPRGLTTEAFF; cdr3_nt: TGTGCCAGCAGTCACCGCCCCAGGGGCCTGACCACTGAAGCTTTCTTT; j_call: TRBJ1-1; d_call: -; v_call: TRBV6-1; clone_size: -
cdr3_aa: CASSETGSSNYGYTF; cdr3_nt: TGTGCCAGCAGTGAAACAGGGAGTTCTAACTATGGCTACACCTTC; j_call: TRBJ1-2; d_call: -; v_call: TRBV25-1; clone_size: -
cdr3_aa: CASSPGQGAKTQYF; cdr3_nt: TGTGCCAGCAGCCCTGGACAGGGGGCAAAGACCCAGTACTTC; j_call: TRBJ2-5; d_call: TRBD1; v_call: TRBV7-2; clone_size: many
cdr3_aa: CASSLGGGARFF; cdr3_nt: TGTGCCAGCAGCCTCGGGGGGGGGGCTCGGTTCTTC; j_call: TRBJ2-1; d_call: TRBD2; v_call: TRBV5-4; clone_size: -
cdr3_aa: CSAFSDRMGDEQYF; cdr3_nt: TGCAGTGCTTTCTCCGACAGGATGGGAGACGAGCAGTACTTC; j_call: TRBJ2-7; d_call: -; v_call: TRBV20-1; clone_size: -
cdr3_aa: CASSLAEDTQYF; cdr3_nt: TGTGCCAGCAGCTTAGCGGAAGATACGCAGTATTTT; j_call: TRBJ2-3; d_call: -; v_call: TRBV7-6; clone_size: many
cdr3_aa: CASSPHSETQYF; cdr3_nt: TGTGCCAGCAGCCCCCATTCAGAGACCCAGTACTTC; j_call: TRBJ2-5; d_call: -; v_call: TRBV7-6; clone_size: few
cdr3_aa: CASSPASGGAYNEQFF; cdr3_nt: TGTGCCAGCAGCCCAGCCAGCGGGGGGGCCTACAATGAGCAGTTCTTC; j_call: TRBJ2-1; d_call: TRBD2; v_call: TRBV11-3; clone_size: many
cdr3_aa: CASSFDREVNEQFF; cdr3_nt: TGTGCCAGCAGTTTTGACAGGGAAGTGAATGAGCAGTTCTTC; j_call: TRBJ2-1; d_call: TRBD1; v_call: TRBV12-3/TRBV12-4; clone_size: -
cdr3_aa: CAISEGGKLENEQFF; cdr3_nt: TGTGCCATCAGTGAAGGGGGAAAGTTAGAAAATGAGCAGTTCTTC; j_call: TRBJ2-1; d_call: -; v_call: TRBV10-3; clone_size: -
cdr3_aa: CASSLGTGDNYGYTF; cdr3_nt: TGCGCCAGCAGCTTGGGGACAGGTGATAACTATGGCTACACCTTC; j_call: TRBJ1-2; d_call: TRBD1; v_call: TRBV5-1; clone_size: -
cdr3_aa: CSARDRSGLARIDEQFF; cdr3_nt: TGCAGTGCTAGAGATCGTAGTGGACTAGCTCGAATCGATGAGCAGTTCTTC; j_call: TRBJ2-1; d_call: TRBD2; v_call: TRBV20-1; clone_size: once
cdr3_aa: CASSGRDRGRELFF; cdr3_nt: TGTGCCAGCAGCGGCCGGGACAGGGGCCGGGAGCTGTTTTTT; j_call: TRBJ2-2; d_call: TRBD1; v_call: TRBV9; clone_size: -
cdr3_aa: CAVTGPNYGYTF; cdr3_nt: TGTGCCGTGACAGGACCTAACTATGGCTACACCTTC; j_call: TRBJ1-2; d_call: -; v_call: TRBV7-9; clone_size: few
cdr3_aa: CASRTGGVGANVLTF; cdr3_nt: TGTGCCAGCAGGACCGGAGGGGTTGGGGCCAACGTCCTGACTTTC; j_call: TRBJ2-6; d_call: -; v_call: TRBV2; clone_size: -
cdr3_aa: CASSLGVSAYEQYF; cdr3_nt: TGTGCCAGCAGTTTAGGGGTCTCAGCCTACGAGCAGTACTTC; j_call: TRBJ2-7; d_call: -; v_call: TRBV27; clone_size: few
cdr3_aa: CASSEWASPNYGYTF; cdr3_nt: TGTGCCAGCAGTGAATGGGCGTCACCCAACTATGGCTACACCTTC; j_call: TRBJ1-2; d_call: -; v_call: TRBV6-1; clone_size: -
cdr3_aa: CASSGFRDRGKGEQFF; cdr3_nt: TGTGCCAGCAGCGGATTCCGGGACAGGGGCAAAGGGGAGCAGTTCTTC; j_call: TRBJ2-1; d_call: TRBD1; v_call: TRBV27; clone_size: -
cdr3_aa: CASSQGPGTEAFF; cdr3_nt: TGTGCCAGCAGTCAGGGTCCAGGCACTGAAGCTTTCTTT; j_call: TRBJ1-1; d_call: -; v_call: TRBV2; clone_size: many
cdr3_aa: CASSLRGKGVRETQYF; cdr3_nt: TGTGCCAGCAGCCTTAGAGGGAAGGGAGTCAGAGAGACCCAGTACTTC; j_call: TRBJ2-5; d_call: -; v_call: TRBV14; clone_size: few
cdr3_aa: CASSLTGFGGGSEAFF; cdr3_nt: TGTGCCAGCAGCTTAACGGGGTTTGGAGGGGGCTCTGAAGCTTTCTTT; j_call: TRBJ1-1; d_call: TRBD1; v_call: TRBV7-2; clone_size: many
cdr3_aa: CATSDGGRNEQFF; cdr3_nt: TGTGCCACCAGTGACGGAGGGCGAAATGAGCAGTTCTTC; j_call: TRBJ2-1; d_call: -; v_call: TRBV15; clone_size: few
cdr3_aa: CASSLASYTEAFF; cdr3_nt: TGTGCCAGCAGTTTAGCCTCTTACACTGAAGCTTTCTTT; j_call: TRBJ1-1; d_call: -; v_call: TRBV12-3/TRBV12-4; clone_size: many
cdr3_aa: CASSSIDYEQYF; cdr3_nt: TGTGCCAGCTCATCAATAGACTACGAGCAGTACTTC; j_call: TRBJ2-7; d_call: -; v_call: TRBV18; clone_size: few
cdr3_aa: CVTSRQTRHSSSYNEQFF; cdr3_nt: TGTGTCACCAGCAGACAGACTAGACACTCTAGCTCCTACAATGAGCAGTTCTTC; j_call: TRBJ2-1; d_call: -; v_call: TRBV15; clone_size: -
cdr3_aa: CASSLSGQGQREKLFF; cdr3_nt: TGTGCCAGCAGCTTATCGGGACAGGGCCAGCGTGAAAAACTGTTTTTT; j_call: TRBJ1-4; d_call: TRBD1; v_call: TRBV7-9; clone_size: -
cdr3_aa: CASSLLSRGQITEAFF; cdr3_nt: TGTGCCAGCAGCTTATTGTCACGAGGGCAAATCACTGAAGCTTTCTTT; j_call: TRBJ1-1; d_call: -; v_call: TRBV7-3; clone_size: few
cdr3_aa: CASRGQGVPSGFTDTQYF; cdr3_nt: TGTGCCAGCAGGGGACAGGGGGTCCCTAGCGGGTTCACAGATACGCAGTATTTT; j_call: TRBJ2-3; d_call: TRBD1; v_call: TRBV27; clone_size: few
cdr3_aa: CASSQGTAGEDTQYF; cdr3_nt: TGTGCCAGCAGCCAAGGTACAGCGGGGGAAGATACGCAGTATTTT; j_call: TRBJ2-3; d_call: TRBD2; v_call: TRBV4-2; clone_size: few
cdr3_aa: CASSYSGTESNGYTF; cdr3_nt: TGTGCCAGCAGTTACTCCGGGACAGAGTCAAATGGCTACACCTTC; j_call: TRBJ1-2; d_call: TRBD1; v_call: TRBV6-5; clone_size: -
cdr3_aa: CASSAVVFGGLRNTPQETQYF; cdr3_nt: TGCGCTAGCAGTGCGGTAGTGTTTGGGGGGCTAAGGAATACCCCTCAAGAGACCCAGTACTTC; j_call: TRBJ2-5; d_call: -; v_call: TRBV10-2; clone_size: -
cdr3_aa: CASSFSGQGARGRYTGELFF; cdr3_nt: TGTGCCAGCAGTTTTTCCGGACAGGGGGCCCGTGGGAGATACACCGGGGAGCTGTTTTTT; j_call: TRBJ2-2; d_call: TRBD1; v_call: TRBV27; clone_size: few
cdr3_aa: CASSEGSPNTEAFF; cdr3_nt: TGTGCCAGCAGTGAAGGGTCCCCCAACACTGAAGCTTTCTTT; j_call: TRBJ1-1; d_call: -; v_call: TRBV6-4; clone_size: -
cdr3_aa: CASRLQGSNQPQHF; cdr3_nt: TGTGCCAGTAGACTACAGGGAAGCAATCAGCCCCAGCATTTT; j_call: TRBJ1-5; d_call: -; v_call: TRBV28; clone_size: -
cdr3_aa: CSVEGDTPYEQYF; cdr3_nt: TGCAGCGTTGAAGGTGACACGCCCTACGAGCAGTACTTC; j_call: TRBJ2-7; d_call: -; v_call: TRBV29-1; clone_size: -
cdr3_aa: CAIRLAGGTGDTQYF; cdr3_nt: TGTGCCATCAGACTAGCGGGGGGGACTGGAGATACGCAGTATTTT; j_call: TRBJ2-3; d_call: TRBD2; v_call: TRBV10-3; clone_size: -
cdr3_aa: CASSPGTSGVDEQYF; cdr3_nt: TGTGCCAGCAGTCCCGGGACTAGCGGGGTGGACGAGCAGTACTTC; j_call: TRBJ2-7; d_call: TRBD2; v_call: TRBV12-3/TRBV12-4; clone_size: -